This T cell receptor (beta chain) comes out of a study of T cells in Graves' hyperthyroidism and ophthalmopathy. Study-level results: Ophthalmopathy prediction by the model preceded onset by a median about 6 months. Expanded thyroid clonotypes (above 0.001) were mostly also found in blood.

TCR beta CDR3 region amplification was performed from RNA transcripts. Initially, a first-round RT-PCR of the TCR CDR3 employed the HTBI primer set. From the multiplex PCR reads, TCRdb called clonotypes with MiXCR, one entry per CDR3 protein. The sample holds 250,000 to 400,000 distinct CDR3 sequences, roughly 13% seen once. This clonotype showed up just a few times. Its antigen is unknown. Ophthalmopathy patients had moderate-to-severe active disease, CAS ≥3, NOSPECS ≥4, and disease duration under 3 months. Every diagnosis used clinical symptoms, serum thyroxine and TRAb, thyroid ultrasound and orbital computed tomography. The V gene lost 3 bases and the J gene lost 1 base, with 14 bases spanning the gap. CDR3 length: 16 amino acids. CDR1 and CDR2 (germline): SGHRS, YFSETQ.

This rearrangement joins TRBV5-1 to TRBJ1-5; tentative D call: TRBD1 (5 bases). This sequence originates from a woman aged 40 to 49 with Graves' ophthalmopathy. Sequences were obtained from blood. The CDR3 bases are TGCGCCAGCAGCTCGGGACTTTTAGAGAGCAATCAGCCCCAGCATTTT. Its protein product is CASSSGLLESNQPQHF.